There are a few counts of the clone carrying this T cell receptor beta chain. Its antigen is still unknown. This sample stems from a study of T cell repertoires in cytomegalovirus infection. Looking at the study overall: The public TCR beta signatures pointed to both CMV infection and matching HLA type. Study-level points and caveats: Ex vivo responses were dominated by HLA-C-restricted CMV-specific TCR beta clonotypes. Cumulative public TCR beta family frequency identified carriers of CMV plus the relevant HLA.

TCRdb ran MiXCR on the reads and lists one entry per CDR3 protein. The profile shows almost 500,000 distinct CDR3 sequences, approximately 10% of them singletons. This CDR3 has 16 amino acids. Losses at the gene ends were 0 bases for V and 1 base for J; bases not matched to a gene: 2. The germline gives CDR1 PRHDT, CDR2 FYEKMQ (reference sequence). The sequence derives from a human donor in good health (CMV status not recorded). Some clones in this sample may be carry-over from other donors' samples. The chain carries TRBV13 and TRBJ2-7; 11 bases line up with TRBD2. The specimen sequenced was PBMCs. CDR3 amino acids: CASSLGTSGASYEQYF. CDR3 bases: TGTGCCAGCAGCTTAGGGACTAGCGGGGCATCCTACGAGCAGTACTTC.